Listed here are 9 T cell receptor beta chains from one sample, sequenced in a study of patients and donors after allogeneic stem cell transplantation. MiXCR, run by TCRdb on the RT-PCR reads, gives a single entry per CDR3 protein. The data hold about 230,000 distinct CDR3 sequences, with roughly an eighth observed a single time. The sequencing sample was made of blood, either unsorted or a sorted T cell fraction (not recorded which). The receptors come from a human donor who was either an allogeneic HSCT recipient or a stem cell or donor lymphocyte infusion donor (not recorded which). It is not recorded whose cells these are; they may come from a transplant donor.

This clonotype occurred a few times. The chain links TRBV6-2 or TRBV6-3 to TRBJ2-7; perhaps TRBD1 as D (5 bases). The ends were cut back, 6 bases at V and 1 base at J, with 16 bases in the middle. Per germline, CDR1 MNHEY and CDR2 SVGEGT. CDR3 length equals 15 residues. This CDR3 is CASRDSGFVSYEQYF. Here the CDR3 DNA reads TGTGCCAGCAGAGATTCAGGGTTTGTTTCCTACGAGCAGTACTTC.

The chain employs TRBV9 and TRBJ2-7; 7 bases match TRBD2. V shed 4 bases and J 3 bases; nucleotides not matched to a gene: 7. The length of the CDR3 is 14 residues. CDR1 is SGDLS and CDR2 is YYNGEE in the germline V gene. The CDR3 DNA sequence: TGTGCCAGCAGCCCTGGGACTAATATCTACGAGCAGTACTTC. Amino acid sequence: CASSPGTNIYEQYF.

Ten or more counts support this clonotype. V and J are TRBV7-2 and TRBJ1-2, with D tentatively TRBD1 (5 bases). CDR1 is SGHTA and CDR2 is FQGNSA in the germline V gene. This CDR3 comprises 16 residues. The V end was cut by 1 base, the J end by 5 bases, with 17 bases between. In DNA form, the CDR3 reads TGTGCCAGCAGCTTAGACTTCTTAGGGACTGGATATGGCTACACCTTC. It specifies CASSLDFLGTGYGYTF.

This chain joins TRBV11-2 and TRBJ1-1; D not resolved. The V gene lost 5 bases and the J gene lost 0 bases, with 10 bases spanning the gap. This CDR3 spans 14 amino acids. Per germline, CDR1 SGHAT and CDR2 FQNNGV. This chain's CDR3 is CASSPLGVNTEAFF. CDR3 coding DNA: TGTGCCAGCAGCCCCCTCGGGGTGAACACTGAAGCTTTCTTT.

The chain is built from TRBV27 and TRBJ1-2, with 7 bases aligning to TRBD1. Losses at the gene ends were 5 bases for V and 7 bases for J; bases not matched to a gene: 13. The CDR3 runs to 15 residues. Germline V gene data show CDR1 as MNHEY and CDR2 as SMNVEV (reference sequence). The CDR3 is CASSPWQTGRAGYTF. Here the CDR3 DNA reads TGTGCCAGCAGTCCCTGGCAGACAGGGAGGGCTGGCTACACCTTC.

J is TRBJ1-3 and V is TRBV4-2; 10 bases map to TRBD1. CDR3 length: 17 residues. In germline, CDR1 is LGHNA, CDR2 YNFKEQ. The V segment lost 5 bases and the J segment 7 bases; nucleotides outside the gene matches: 14. This CDR3 reads CASSSQGVGTGVNTIYF. The CDR3, as DNA: TGTGCCAGCAGCTCCCAGGGGGTGGGGACAGGGGTGAACACCATATATTTT.

V gene TRBV6-1 combines with J gene TRBJ2-5; a weak D match, TRBD2 (5 bases). CDR1 and CDR2 (germline): MNHNS, SASEGT. The CDR3 totals 16 residues. Trimming took off 2 bases at V and 5 bases at J, with 18 bases between the two ends. The CDR3 here is CASSEQLERVEETQYF. CDR3 bases: TGTGCCAGCAGTGAACAACTAGAACGTGTAGAGGAGACCCAGTACTTC.

V is TRBV7-9 and J is TRBJ2-3; TRBD1 aligns across 7 bases. Looked up from germline, CDR1 is SEHNR and CDR2 is FQNEAQ (reference sequence). Germline trimming cut 4 bases from V and 2 bases from J; bases unmatched to any gene: 3. The CDR3 length is 14 residues. The CDR3 DNA is TGTGCCAGCAGCTCGGACAGGTACACAGATACGCAGTATTTT. This encodes CASSSDRYTDTQYF.

This clonotype came up many times. The chain recombines TRBV5-1 with TRBJ1-1; no reliable D call. Germline loops: CDR1 SGHRS, CDR2 YFSETQ. The CDR3 contains 13 residues. V gave up 7 bases and J gave up 3 bases, with 13 bases separating them. CDR3 nucleotides: TGCGCCAGCGCCCTTGGGCGGGACACTGAAGCTTTCTTT. This translates into CASALGRDTEAFF. Supplemented by reference TRBV5-1 and TRBJ1-1, the full variable domain reads KAGVTQTPRYLIKTRGQQVTLSCSPISGHRSVSWYQQTPGQGLQFLFEYFSETQRNKGNFPGRFSGRQFSNSRSEMNVSTLELGDSALYLCASALGRDTEAFFGQGTRLTVV.